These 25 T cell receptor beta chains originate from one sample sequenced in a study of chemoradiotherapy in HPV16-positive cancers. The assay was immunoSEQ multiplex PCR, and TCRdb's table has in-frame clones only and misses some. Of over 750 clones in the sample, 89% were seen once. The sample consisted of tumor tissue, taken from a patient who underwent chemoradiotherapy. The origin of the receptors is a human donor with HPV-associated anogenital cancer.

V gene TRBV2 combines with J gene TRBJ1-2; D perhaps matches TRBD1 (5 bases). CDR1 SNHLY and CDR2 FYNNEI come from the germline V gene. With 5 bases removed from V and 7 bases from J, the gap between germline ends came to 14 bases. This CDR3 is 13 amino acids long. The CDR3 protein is CASSLNRGVGYTF. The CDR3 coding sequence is TGTGCCAGCAGTTTAAATAGGGGAGTTGGCTACACCTTC.

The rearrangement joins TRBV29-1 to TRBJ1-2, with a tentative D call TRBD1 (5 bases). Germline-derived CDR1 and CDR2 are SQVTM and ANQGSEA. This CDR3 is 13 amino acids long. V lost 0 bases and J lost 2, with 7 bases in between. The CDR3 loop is CSVEDEGNYGYTF. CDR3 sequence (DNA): TGCAGCGTTGAAGATGAGGGGAACTATGGCTACACCTTC.

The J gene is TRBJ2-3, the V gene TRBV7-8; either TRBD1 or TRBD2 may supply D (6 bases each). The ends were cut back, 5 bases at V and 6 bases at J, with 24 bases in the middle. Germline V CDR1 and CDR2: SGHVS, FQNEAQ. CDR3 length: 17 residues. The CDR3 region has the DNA TGTGCCAGCAGCCCCCCTCCTCTAATGGGGGGCGGGGATACGCAGTATTTT. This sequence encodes CASSPPPLMGGGDTQYF.

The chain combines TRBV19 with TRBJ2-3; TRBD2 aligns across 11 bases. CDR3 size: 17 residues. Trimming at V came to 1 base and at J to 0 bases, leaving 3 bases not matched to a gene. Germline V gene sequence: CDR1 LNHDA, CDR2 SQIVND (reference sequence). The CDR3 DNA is TGTGCCAGTAGTATAGGATCTAGCGGGGGGAGCACAGATACGCAGTATTTT. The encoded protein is CASSIGSSGGSTDTQYF.

CDR3 coding DNA: TGTGCCAGCAGTGAAGTTGGGGCAGGGGGTATGAGCGAGCAGTACTTC. Translating it yields CASSEVGAGGMSEQYF. The gene calls are TRBV2 and TRBJ2-7, with TRBD1 matching 7 bases. The CDR3 has 16 amino acids. V lost 1 base and J lost 6; bases outside the gene matches: 12. Germline V gene data show CDR1 as SNHLY and CDR2 as FYNNEI. The variable domain in full, completed from reference TRBV2 and TRBJ2-7, reads EPEVTQTPSHQVTQMGQEVILRCVPISNHLYFYWYRQILGQKVEFLVSFYNNEISEKSEIFDDQFSVERPDGSNFTLKIRSTKLEDSAMYFCASSEVGAGGMSEQYFGPGTRLTVT.

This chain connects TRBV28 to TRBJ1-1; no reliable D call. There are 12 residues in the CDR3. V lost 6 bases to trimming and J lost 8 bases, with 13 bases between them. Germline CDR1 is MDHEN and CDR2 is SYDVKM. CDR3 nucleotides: TGTGCCAGCAGCTTCCTTTTCCGGGAAGCTTTCTTT. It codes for CASSFLFREAFF.

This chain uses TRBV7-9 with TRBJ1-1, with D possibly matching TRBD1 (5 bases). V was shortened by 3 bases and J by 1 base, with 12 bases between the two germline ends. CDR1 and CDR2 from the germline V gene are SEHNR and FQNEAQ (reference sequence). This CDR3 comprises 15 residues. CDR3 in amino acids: CASSFYTGTNTEAFF. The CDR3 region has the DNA TGTGCCAGCAGCTTTTATACCGGGACGAACACTGAAGCTTTCTTT.

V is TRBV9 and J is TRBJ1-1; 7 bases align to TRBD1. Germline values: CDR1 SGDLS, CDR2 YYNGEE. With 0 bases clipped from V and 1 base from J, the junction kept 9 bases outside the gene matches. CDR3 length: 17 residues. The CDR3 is CASSVGPGRQGNTEAFF. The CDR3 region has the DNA TGTGCCAGCAGCGTAGGGCCCGGTAGACAGGGGAACACTGAAGCTTTCTTT.

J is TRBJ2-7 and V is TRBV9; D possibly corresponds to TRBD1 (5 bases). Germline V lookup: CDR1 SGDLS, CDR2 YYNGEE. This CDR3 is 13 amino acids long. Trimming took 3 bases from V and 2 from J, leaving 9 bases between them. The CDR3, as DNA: TGTGCCAGCAGCGGACAAGGGGCCTACGAGCAGTACTTC. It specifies CASSGQGAYEQYF.

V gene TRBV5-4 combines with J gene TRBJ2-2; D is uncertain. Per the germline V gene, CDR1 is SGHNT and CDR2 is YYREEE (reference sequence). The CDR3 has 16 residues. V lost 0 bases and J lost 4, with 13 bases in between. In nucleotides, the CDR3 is TGTGCCAGCAGCTTGGCCCTGGGGTCGGCCACCGGGGAGCTGTTTTTT. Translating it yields CASSLALGSATGELFF.

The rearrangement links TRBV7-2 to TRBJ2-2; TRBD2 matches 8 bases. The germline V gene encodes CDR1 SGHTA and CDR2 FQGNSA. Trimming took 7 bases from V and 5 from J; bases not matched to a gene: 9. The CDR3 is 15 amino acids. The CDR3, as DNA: TGTGCCAGCACCTCGGCGGGGACTAGTACCGGGGAGCTGTTTTTT. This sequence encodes CASTSAGTSTGELFF.

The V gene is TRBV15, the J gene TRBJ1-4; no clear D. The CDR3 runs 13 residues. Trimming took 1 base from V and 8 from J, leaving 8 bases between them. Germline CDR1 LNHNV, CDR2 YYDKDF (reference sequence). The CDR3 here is CATSRVPSEKLFF. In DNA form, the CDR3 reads TGTGCCACCAGCAGAGTGCCCTCCGAAAAACTGTTTTTT.

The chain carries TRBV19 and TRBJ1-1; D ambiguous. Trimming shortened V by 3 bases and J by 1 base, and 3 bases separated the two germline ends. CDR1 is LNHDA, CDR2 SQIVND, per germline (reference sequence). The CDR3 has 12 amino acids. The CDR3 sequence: CASSMANTEAFF. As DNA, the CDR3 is TGTGCCAGTAGTATGGCGAACACTGAAGCTTTCTTT.

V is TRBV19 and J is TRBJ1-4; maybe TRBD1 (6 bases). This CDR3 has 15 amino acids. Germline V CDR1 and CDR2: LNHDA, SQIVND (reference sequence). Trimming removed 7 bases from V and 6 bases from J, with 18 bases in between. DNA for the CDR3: TGTGCCAGTATAAGGCGTTCGGGGGGCGATGAAAAACTGTTTTTT. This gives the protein CASIRRSGGDEKLFF.

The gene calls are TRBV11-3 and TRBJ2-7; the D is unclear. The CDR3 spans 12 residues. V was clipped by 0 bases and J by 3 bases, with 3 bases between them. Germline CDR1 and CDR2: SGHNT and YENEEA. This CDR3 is CASSLEGYEQYF. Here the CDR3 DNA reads TGTGCCAGCAGCTTAGAGGGCTACGAGCAGTACTTC.

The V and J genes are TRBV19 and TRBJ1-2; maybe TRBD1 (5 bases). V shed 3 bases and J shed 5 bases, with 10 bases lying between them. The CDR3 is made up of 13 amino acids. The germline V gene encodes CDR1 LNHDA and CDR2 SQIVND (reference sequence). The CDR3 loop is CASSILGEYGYTF. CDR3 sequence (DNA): TGTGCCAGTAGTATCTTGGGGGAATATGGCTACACCTTC.

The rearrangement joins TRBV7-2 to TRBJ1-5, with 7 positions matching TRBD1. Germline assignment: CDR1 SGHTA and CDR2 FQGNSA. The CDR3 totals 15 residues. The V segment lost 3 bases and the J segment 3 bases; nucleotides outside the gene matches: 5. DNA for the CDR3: TGTGCCAGCAGCTTTGGGACAGAGAACAATCAGCCCCAGCATTTT. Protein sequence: CASSFGTENNQPQHF.

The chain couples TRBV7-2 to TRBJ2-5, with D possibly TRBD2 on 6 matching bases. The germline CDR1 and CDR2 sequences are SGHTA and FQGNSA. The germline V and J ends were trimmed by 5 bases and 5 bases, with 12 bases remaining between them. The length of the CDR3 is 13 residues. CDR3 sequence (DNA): TGTGCCAGCAGCCAAACTAGCCTGGAGACCCAGTACTTC. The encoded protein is CASSQTSLETQYF. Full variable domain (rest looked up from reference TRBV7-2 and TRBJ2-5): GAGVSQSPSNKVTEKGKDVELRCDPISGHTALYWYRQSLGQGLEFLIYFQGNSAPDKSGLPSDRFSAERTGGSVSTLTIQRTQQEDSAVYLCASSQTSLETQYFGPGTRLLVL.

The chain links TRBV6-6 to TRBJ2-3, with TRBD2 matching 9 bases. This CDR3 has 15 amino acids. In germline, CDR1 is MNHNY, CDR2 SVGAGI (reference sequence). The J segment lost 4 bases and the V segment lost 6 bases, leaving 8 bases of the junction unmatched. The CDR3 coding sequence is TGTGCCAGCAGCCCCCCGGGACTAGCTTCAGATACGCAGTATTTT. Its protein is CASSPPGLASDTQYF.

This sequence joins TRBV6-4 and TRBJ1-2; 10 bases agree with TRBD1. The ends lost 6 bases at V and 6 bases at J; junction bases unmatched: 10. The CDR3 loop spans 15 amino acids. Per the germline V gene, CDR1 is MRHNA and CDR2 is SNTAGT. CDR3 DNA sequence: TGTGCCAGCAGCCGAAGGACAGGGGGGGAGGATGGCTACACCTTC. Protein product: CASSRRTGGEDGYTF.

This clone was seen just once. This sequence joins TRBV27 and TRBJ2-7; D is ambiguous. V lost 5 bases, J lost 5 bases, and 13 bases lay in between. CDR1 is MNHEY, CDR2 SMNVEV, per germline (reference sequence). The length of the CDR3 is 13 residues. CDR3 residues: CASSIGPTHEQYF. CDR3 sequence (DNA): TGTGCCAGCAGTATAGGACCGACACACGAGCAGTACTTC.

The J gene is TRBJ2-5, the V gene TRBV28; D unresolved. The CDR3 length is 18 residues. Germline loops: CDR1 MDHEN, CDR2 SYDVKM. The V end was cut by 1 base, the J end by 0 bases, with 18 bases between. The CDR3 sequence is CASSLSLGISVNQETQYF. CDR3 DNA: TGTGCCAGCAGTTTATCTCTGGGCATCTCGGTAAACCAAGAGACCCAGTACTTC.

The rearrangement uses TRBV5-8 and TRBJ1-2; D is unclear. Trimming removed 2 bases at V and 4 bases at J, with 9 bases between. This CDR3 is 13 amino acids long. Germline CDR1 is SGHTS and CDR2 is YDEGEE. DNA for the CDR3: TGTGCCAGCAGCTTAGGAAGGGCCTATGGCTACACCTTC. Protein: CASSLGRAYGYTF.

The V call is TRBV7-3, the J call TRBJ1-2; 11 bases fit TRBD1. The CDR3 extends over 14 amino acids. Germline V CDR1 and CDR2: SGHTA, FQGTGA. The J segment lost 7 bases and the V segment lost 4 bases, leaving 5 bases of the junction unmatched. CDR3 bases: TGTGCCAGCAGCTCGGGACAGGGGGTTGGTGGCTACACCTTC. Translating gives CASSSGQGVGGYTF.

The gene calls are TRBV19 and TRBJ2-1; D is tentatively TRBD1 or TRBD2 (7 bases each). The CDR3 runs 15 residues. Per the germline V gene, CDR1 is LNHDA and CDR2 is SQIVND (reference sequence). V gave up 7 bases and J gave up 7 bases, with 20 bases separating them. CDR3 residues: CASTPRGRGGNEQFF. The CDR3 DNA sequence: TGTGCCAGTACCCCCCGTGGCAGGGGGGGAAATGAGCAGTTCTTC.